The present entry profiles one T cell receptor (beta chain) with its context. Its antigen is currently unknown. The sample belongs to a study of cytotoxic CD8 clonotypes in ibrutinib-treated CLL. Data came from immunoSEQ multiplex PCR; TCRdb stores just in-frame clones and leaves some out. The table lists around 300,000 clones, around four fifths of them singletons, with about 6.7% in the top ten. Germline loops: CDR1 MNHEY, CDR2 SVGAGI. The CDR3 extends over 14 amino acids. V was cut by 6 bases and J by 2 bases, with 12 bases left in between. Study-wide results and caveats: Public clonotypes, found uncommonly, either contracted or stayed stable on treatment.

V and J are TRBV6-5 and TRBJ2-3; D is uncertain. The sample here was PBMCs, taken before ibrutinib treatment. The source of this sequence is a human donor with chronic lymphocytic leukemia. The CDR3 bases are TGTGCCAGCAGAGGTCCCACCACCACAGATACGCAGTATTTT. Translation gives CASRGPTTTDTQYF.